A selection of T cell receptor beta chains follows, all from one sample in a study of shared clonotypes between healthy human individuals. Only in-frame clones appear in the TCRdb table, and some are missing; sequencing was by immunoSEQ multiplex PCR. This sample yields about 2.4 million clones, of which around nine tenths are seen a single time; around 0.15% belongs to the top ten. Sequences were obtained from naive CD4+ T cells sorted from blood. These receptors came from a man younger than 35 in good health. Each CDR3 is given with its conserved first and last residue.

j_call: TRBJ1-1
v_call: TRBV5-8
cdr3_aa: CASSLEGTEAFF

j_call: TRBJ2-1
v_call: TRBV5-4
cdr3_aa: CASSKSGLANNEQFF

j_call: TRBJ2-1
v_call: TRBV5-1
cdr3_aa: CASSLGLAGENNEQFF

j_call: TRBJ1-2
v_call: TRBV10-3
cdr3_aa: CAIELGQGAYGYTF

j_call: TRBJ2-7
v_call: TRBV10-1
cdr3_aa: CASSEASGPYEQYF

j_call: TRBJ2-5
v_call: TRBV18
cdr3_aa: CASSLSRQGAGETQYF

j_call: TRBJ2-5
v_call: TRBV18
cdr3_aa: CASSGRLEGRQETQYF

j_call: TRBJ1-6
v_call: TRBV18
cdr3_aa: CASSPFLGEGQSPLHF

j_call: TRBJ2-1
v_call: TRBV18
cdr3_aa: CASSPPSYNEQFF

j_call: TRBJ1-4
v_call: TRBV19
cdr3_aa: CASSTPYEKLFF

j_call: TRBJ1-3
v_call: TRBV12-5
cdr3_aa: CASGRDRVSGNTIYF

j_call: TRBJ2-5
v_call: TRBV13
cdr3_aa: CASSIYRAEETQYF

j_call: TRBJ2-5
v_call: TRBV21-1
cdr3_aa: CASSKAVGLTVKETQYF

j_call: TRBJ2-3
v_call: TRBV14
cdr3_aa: CASSQESQDTQYF

j_call: TRBJ2-7
v_call: TRBV9
cdr3_aa: CASSVEAGGDYEQYF

j_call: TRBJ2-7
v_call: TRBV6-5
cdr3_aa: CASSAYRGPYEQYF

j_call: TRBJ2-3
v_call: TRBV7-2
cdr3_aa: CASRTGEAPDTQYF

j_call: TRBJ2-7
v_call: TRBV18
cdr3_aa: CASSTESSYEQYF

j_call: TRBJ2-3
v_call: TRBV5-4
cdr3_aa: CASSFSTDTQYF

j_call: TRBJ1-3
v_call: TRBV10-3
cdr3_aa: CAISVLLGTGSGNTIYF

j_call: TRBJ2-3
v_call: TRBV30
cdr3_aa: CAWSVGGTQYF

j_call: TRBJ2-1
v_call: TRBV7-2
cdr3_aa: CASSLVLVLDNEQFF

j_call: TRBJ2-5
v_call: TRBV10-3
cdr3_aa: CAISLAGGLGETQYF

j_call: TRBJ1-3
v_call: TRBV28
cdr3_aa: CASSTAGGQGTSGNTIYF

j_call: TRBJ1-5
v_call: TRBV28
cdr3_aa: CASILAGPLNQPQHF

j_call: TRBJ1-5
v_call: TRBV19
cdr3_aa: CASSYTGGIQPQHF

j_call: TRBJ2-1
v_call: TRBV19
cdr3_aa: CASSVAGVNEQFF

j_call: TRBJ2-7
v_call: TRBV13
cdr3_aa: CASSLVGHTYEQYF

j_call: TRBJ1-5
v_call: TRBV7-9
cdr3_aa: CASSLGAGNQPQHF

j_call: TRBJ2-2
v_call: TRBV18
cdr3_aa: CASSPGEGTGELFF

j_call: TRBJ2-5
v_call: TRBV7-9
cdr3_aa: CASSLSLGGQETQYF

j_call: TRBJ1-5
v_call: TRBV4-1
cdr3_aa: CASSQEGGNQPQHF

j_call: TRBJ1-5
v_call: TRBV19
cdr3_aa: CASTIDSFSNQPQHF

j_call: TRBJ1-3
v_call: TRBV5-1
cdr3_aa: CASSDGTDGNTIYF

j_call: TRBJ2-1
v_call: TRBV6-5
cdr3_aa: CASRISGNSYNEQFF

j_call: TRBJ1-1
v_call: TRBV28
cdr3_aa: CASTLRTLNTEAFF

j_call: TRBJ2-1
v_call: TRBV5-1
cdr3_aa: CASSLGGGEQFF

j_call: TRBJ2-4
v_call: TRBV29-1
cdr3_aa: CSVDQPAKNIQYF

j_call: TRBJ1-5
v_call: TRBV19
cdr3_aa: CAISGTGNQPQHF

j_call: TRBJ1-2
v_call: TRBV5-4
cdr3_aa: CASSLVPDYGYTF

j_call: TRBJ2-2
v_call: TRBV5-1
cdr3_aa: CASSGQGSGELFF

j_call: TRBJ2-5
v_call: TRBV28
cdr3_aa: CASSLVGFEGETQYF